This is a list of T cell receptor beta chains from one sample in a study of shared clonotypes between healthy human individuals. Profiling relied on immunoSEQ multiplex PCR, and the TCRdb table lists in-frame clones only, not all of them. The profile shows about 2.4 million clones, approximately 93% of them singletons. Input material: naive CD4+ T cells from PBMCs. These receptors were taken from a man younger than 35 in good health. Some clones in this sample may be carry-over from other donors' samples. Each CDR3 is given with its conserved first and last residue. Fields, in order: J gene, D gene, clone size, V gene, CDR3 DNA, CDR3 protein. D genes are given only for firm matches. Clone size appears in some rows only: once, few, many, or a class for an expanded clone.

>TRBJ2-1|-|-|TRBV7-9
TGTGCCAGCAGCTTAGCGGCTTATTACAATGAGCAGTTCTTC
CASSLAAYYNEQFF
>TRBJ2-5|-|-|TRBV2
TGTGCCAGCAGGGGAGAAGAGACCCAGTACTTC
CASRGEETQYF
>TRBJ2-2|-|-|TRBV5-1
TGCGCCAGCAGCTTGAGGTCCACCGGGGAGCTGTTTTTT
CASSLRSTGELFF
>TRBJ2-5|-|-|TRBV6-6
TGTGCCAGCAGTTCAACGACAGGACAGTACCAAGAGACCCAGTACTTC
CASSSTTGQYQETQYF
>TRBJ2-2|TRBD1|-|TRBV9
TGTGCCAGCAGCGTAGTTACAGGGGTGAGGGCCGGGGAGCTGTTTTTT
CASSVVTGVRAGELFF
>TRBJ2-1|-|-|TRBV9
TGTGCCAGCAGCCTATTGGGGTTAGCCGATGAGCAGTTCTTC
CASSLLGLADEQFF
>TRBJ1-1|-|-|TRBV11-3
TGTGCCAGCAGCTTCTCAGGGTGGAACACTGAAGCTTTCTTT
CASSFSGWNTEAFF
>TRBJ1-1|TRBD1|-|TRBV7-3
TGTGCCAGCAGCTTCGGGCCCCGACAGGGCTCGCTTGAAGCTTTCTTT
CASSFGPRQGSLEAFF
>TRBJ1-2|-|-|TRBV6-1
TGTGCCAGCAGAAGACTAGTGGACAGCTATGGCTACACCTTC
CASRRLVDSYGYTF
>TRBJ2-3|-|-|TRBV21-1
TGTGCCAGCAGCACCAAACAGGAGCCCAGGGATACGCAGTATTTT
CASSTKQEPRDTQYF
>TRBJ2-5|TRBD1|-|TRBV4-1
TGCGCCAGCAGCCACACAGGGGCTCAAGAGACCCAGTACTTC
CASSHTGAQETQYF
>TRBJ2-3|-|-|TRBV9
TGTGCCAGCACCCTAAGGGGGGGGAGCGCTAGCACAGATACGCAGTATTTT
CASTLRGGSASTDTQYF
>TRBJ1-2|-|-|TRBV11-2
TGTGCCAGCAGCTCGGGGGGTGGCTACACCTTC
CASSSGGGYTF
>TRBJ2-7|TRBD1|-|TRBV2
TGTGCCAGCAAGGGACAGGGGAATGGGGAGCAGTACTTC
CASKGQGNGEQYF
>TRBJ1-2|-|-|TRBV28
TGTGCCAGCAGGGCGGTCCTAGCTAACTATGGCTACACCTTC
CASRAVLANYGYTF
>TRBJ2-5|TRBD1|-|TRBV6-5
TGTGCCAGCAGTTATAAAGGACAGGGTTTCGAGACCCAGTACTTC
CASSYKGQGFETQYF
>TRBJ2-5|-|-|TRBV5-1
TGCGCCAGCAGCTTAGAGGGGGGGAAAGAGACCCAGTACTTC
CASSLEGGKETQYF
>TRBJ1-4|TRBD1|once|TRBV6-1
TGTGCCAGCTCCCGGGGGCAGGGGGCTGTAGAAAAACTGTTTTTT
CASSRGQGAVEKLFF
>TRBJ1-1|-|-|TRBV6-1
TGTGCCAGCAGTGAATTGATTCGTAGGGGCACTGAAGCTTTCTTT
CASSELIRRGTEAFF
>TRBJ1-1|TRBD1|-|TRBV7-6
TGTGCCAGCAGTCGACGGACAGGGGCGGGGAACACTGAAGCTTTCTTT
CASSRRTGAGNTEAFF
>TRBJ2-3|-|-|TRBV9
TGTGCCAGCAGCGTAGAGAGGGCCTACGGAGATACGCAGTATTTT
CASSVERAYGDTQYF
>TRBJ2-7|-|-|TRBV25-1
TGTGCCAGCAGCGCCTTCTACGAGCAGTACTTC
CASSAFYEQYF
>TRBJ2-7|-|-|TRBV15
TGTGCCACCAGCAGGACAGGCTACGAGCAGTACTTC
CATSRTGYEQYF
>TRBJ1-2|-|-|TRBV19
TGTGCCAGTAGCCTCAAACAGGGTAACTATGGCTACACCTTC
CASSLKQGNYGYTF
>TRBJ2-1|TRBD2|-|TRBV10-3
TGTGCCATCAGTAGGACTAGCGGGAGTGGTTCCTACAATGAGCAGTTCTTC
CAISRTSGSGSYNEQFF
>TRBJ2-7|-|-|TRBV7-2
TGTGCCAGCAGCTTAATCCAGGACGCGCCCTACGAGCAGTACTTC
CASSLIQDAPYEQYF
>TRBJ2-1|-|-|TRBV4-1
TGCGCCAGCAGCCAAGATATAAGAAGGGGAGAGCAGTTCTTC
CASSQDIRRGEQFF
>TRBJ2-7|-|-|TRBV28
TGTGCCAGCATTGCGGGGTCGAACTACGAGCAGTACTTC
CASIAGSNYEQYF
>TRBJ2-7|TRBD1|-|TRBV19
TGTGCCAGTAGAGGAACCGGGACAGGGGACTCCTACGAGCAGTACTTC
CASRGTGTGDSYEQYF
>TRBJ1-3|TRBD1|once|TRBV7-2
TGTGCCAGCAGCTTACAAGGACAGGTCTGGCGTAACACCATATATTTT
CASSLQGQVWRNTIYF
>TRBJ2-3|TRBD2|-|TRBV9
TGTGCCAGCAGCGGGGGAGGGAGCACAGATACGCAGTATTTT
CASSGGGSTDTQYF
>TRBJ1-5|-|-|TRBV2
TGTGCCAGCAGTGGGGGCCAGGGGTATCAGCCCCAGCATTTT
CASSGGQGYQPQHF
>TRBJ1-3|-|-|TRBV5-8
TGTGCCAGCAGCCCGTTGGAAGTTCGAAACACCATATATTTT
CASSPLEVRNTIYF
>TRBJ2-3|TRBD2|-|TRBV4-3
TGCGCCAGCAGCCAACTAGGGACTAGCGGAGGCACAGATACGCAGTATTTT
CASSQLGTSGGTDTQYF
>TRBJ2-7|TRBD1|-|TRBV5-8
TGTGCCAGCAGCTTACCCGGGACAGGGGCCCACGAGCAGTACTTC
CASSLPGTGAHEQYF
>TRBJ1-1|-|-|TRBV5-8
TGTGCCAGCAGCTTCGCTGGGGTGAACACTGAAGCTTTCTTT
CASSFAGVNTEAFF
>TRBJ2-2|-|-|TRBV20-1
TGCAGTGCTGCCCAACCCGGGGAGCTGTTTTTT
CSAAQPGELFF
>TRBJ1-5|-|-|TRBV7-8
TGTGCCAGCAGCGAATATAGCAATCAGCCCCAGCATTTT
CASSEYSNQPQHF
>TRBJ1-5|-|-|TRBV2
TGTGCCAGCAGTTACTCAAATCCGGGCAATCAGCCCCAGCATTTT
CASSYSNPGNQPQHF
>TRBJ1-2|-|-|TRBV5-4
TGTGCCAGCAGCCCCAATTTGGGGGAATCCTATGGCTACACCTTC
CASSPNLGESYGYTF
>TRBJ2-1|-|-|TRBV18
TGTGCCAGCTCACCCTCGCTGACTAGGAATGAGCAGTTCTTC
CASSPSLTRNEQFF
>TRBJ2-3|-|-|TRBV6-5
TGTGCCAGCAGTTACTCGACGTGGACCGTTACAGATACGCAGTATTTT
CASSYSTWTVTDTQYF
>TRBJ2-2|-|-|TRBV10-3
TGTGCCATCAGTGAGTACACCGGGGAGCTGTTTTTT
CAISEYTGELFF
>TRBJ2-7|TRBD1|-|TRBV15
TGTGCCACCAGCAGAGATGTCGGACAGGCACAGTACTTC
CATSRDVGQAQYF
>TRBJ1-1|-|-|TRBV6-6
TGTGCCAGCAGTTACTCAGGAGGAATGAACACTGAAGCTTTCTTT
CASSYSGGMNTEAFF
>TRBJ2-7|TRBD1|-|TRBV5-1
TGCGCCAGCAGCTTGGGCGCAGGGGGCTTCTACGAGCAGTACTTC
CASSLGAGGFYEQYF
>TRBJ2-7|-|-|TRBV18
TGTGCCAGCTCACCTACTGACAGGACCTACGAGCAGTACTTC
CASSPTDRTYEQYF
>TRBJ2-1|TRBD1|-|TRBV4-1
TGCGCCAGCAGCCAGGAGACAGGGGGCATTCCTAATGAGCAGTTCTTC
CASSQETGGIPNEQFF
>TRBJ1-4|-|-|TRBV5-1
TGCGCCAGCAGCCCGGGTCTGACAGCAACGGGTGAAAAACTGTTTTTT
CASSPGLTATGEKLFF
>TRBJ2-1|-|-|TRBV10-1
TGCGCCAGCAGTGAGTCGGCTAGGCCACAGTTCTTC
CASSESARPQFF
>TRBJ1-4|TRBD1|-|TRBV5-4
TGTGCCAGCAGATATCAGGGGGATGAAAAACTGTTTTTT
CASRYQGDEKLFF
>TRBJ2-7|-|-|TRBV7-9
TGTGCCAGCAGAGAACAACACTTTGGGAGCCGCATCTACGAGCAGTACTTC
CASREQHFGSRIYEQYF
>TRBJ2-5|TRBD2|-|TRBV5-1
TGCGCCAGCAGCCCGAGCGGGATTCAAGAGACCCAGTACTTC
CASSPSGIQETQYF
>TRBJ1-1|TRBD1|-|TRBV10-1
TGCGCCAGCAGTGCAGGGGGAATCGCTGAAGCTTTCTTT
CASSAGGIAEAFF
>TRBJ1-1|-|-|TRBV6-5
TGTGCCAGCAGTGGCCCTGGAAACACTGAAGCTTTCTTT
CASSGPGNTEAFF
>TRBJ1-4|TRBD1|-|TRBV5-1
TGCGCCAGCAGCTCAGCCCTGTTCGGACAGGCTAATGAAAAACTGTTTTTT
CASSSALFGQANEKLFF
>TRBJ2-5|-|-|TRBV30
TGTGCCTGGAGGACTAGAGGAGAGACCCAGTACTTC
CAWRTRGETQYF
>TRBJ2-5|TRBD2|-|TRBV5-4
TGTGCCAGCAGCAGACCGGGACTAGCGGGAGGAGGAGAGACCCAGTACTTC
CASSRPGLAGGGETQYF
>TRBJ1-2|-|-|TRBV9
TGTGCCAGCAGCGTAGTCGGACGAATTGGGGCATACCGCGATGGCTACACCTTC
CASSVVGRIGAYRDGYTF